This record concerns one T cell receptor (beta chain) sequence. Libraries were prepared by immunoSEQ multiplex PCR; TCRdb keeps only in-frame clonotypes and omits some of them. The sample records 50,000 to 70,000 clones, over 85% being singletons. The sample originates from a study of technical replicates of blood from several donors. This CDR3 contains 18 residues. V lost 0 bases and J 6 bases, leaving 23 bases between the germline ends. Germline CDR1 reads LGHNT; CDR2 reads FRNRAP. Sequences were obtained from PBMCs. The receptor was derived from a human donor in good health. Some clones in this sample may be carry-over from other donors' samples. This chain links TRBV12-5 with TRBJ1-2; tentatively, D is TRBD1 (6 bases). The CDR3: CASGLVLGGGPGFNGYTF. CDR3 coding DNA: TGTGCTAGTGGTTTGGTACTCGGCGGGGGGCCGGGCTTTAATGGCTACACCTTC.